The present entry profiles one T cell receptor beta chain with its context. Profiling relied on immunoSEQ multiplex PCR, and the TCRdb table lists in-frame clones only, not all of them. The data show 84,000 or so clones, with roughly 93% seen just once and roughly 2.5% held by the top ten. Looked up from germline, CDR1 is SEHNR and CDR2 is FQNEAQ (reference sequence). The CDR3 has 17 amino acids. The V gene lost 6 bases and the J gene lost 4 bases, with 25 bases spanning the gap. This record comes from a study of T cell changes during pregnancy in multiple sclerosis. The chain has TRBV7-9 and TRBJ2-7, with D perhaps TRBD2 (6 bases). The sample consisted of peripheral blood, taken in the third trimester of pregnancy. The source is a female donor with multiple sclerosis, enrolled in a pregnancy study. CDR3 nucleotide sequence: TGTGCCAGCAGGAAGGACCTCACGGGGGAAGGTTTTTACGAGCAGTACTTC. Its translation is CASRKDLTGEGFYEQYF.